The rows below give T cell receptor beta chains drawn from one sample of a study of CD8 T cells in ankylosing spondylitis. Each CDR3 protein is one row after TCRdb ran MiXCR on the 5' RACE reads. In the table there are about 240,000 distinct CDR3 sequences, 20% to 30% of which are singletons. The source material was blood, either unsorted or a sorted T cell fraction (not recorded which). The receptors derive from a male donor with ankylosing spondylitis or in good health (not recorded which). CDR3s include the opening cysteine and the closing phenylalanine or tryptophan. Fields, in order: clone size, J gene, V gene, D gene, CDR3 protein, CDR3 DNA. The D gene is left open where the match is weak. Clone size, where shown, is once, few, many, or a class for clones that have expanded.

NA TRBJ2-1 TRBV20-1 TRBD2 CSARGGTYNEQFF TGCAGTGCTAGGGGGGGGACCTACAATGAGCAGTTCTTC
NA TRBJ1-6 TRBV28 NA CASSWRYSPLHF TGTGCCAGCAGCTGGAGGTATTCACCCCTCCACTTT
NA TRBJ1-5 TRBV29-1 TRBD1 CSVNGTGGLGQPQHF TGCAGCGTAAACGGGACAGGGGGATTGGGTCAGCCCCAGCATTTT
many TRBJ2-7 TRBV20-1 TRBD1 CSARDRGFAYEQYF TGCAGTGCTAGAGACAGGGGGTTTGCCTACGAGCAGTACTTC
NA TRBJ2-2 TRBV7-9 NA CASSFPDTGELFF TGTGCCAGCAGCTTCCCTGACACCGGGGAGCTGTTTTTT
NA TRBJ2-7 TRBV15 TRBD1 CATSRGTGYEQYF TGTGCCACCAGCAGAGGGACAGGCTACGAGCAGTACTTC
many TRBJ1-2 TRBV10-3 NA CAISVGASYGYTF TGTGCCATCAGTGTAGGGGCCTCCTATGGCTACACCTTC
NA TRBJ2-3 TRBV2 TRBD1 CASSLRDRGADTQYF TGTGCCAGCAGTTTAAGGGACAGGGGTGCAGATACGCAGTATTTT
few TRBJ2-3 TRBV29-1 NA CSVGESLGGRAQYF TGCAGCGTTGGTGAAAGCCTCGGGGGTCGCGCCCAGTATTTT
NA TRBJ2-7 TRBV20-1 TRBD1 CSARAPGTGFYEQYF TGCAGTGCTAGGGCCCCCGGGACAGGGTTCTACGAGCAGTACTTC
few TRBJ1-1 TRBV20-1 NA CSARDSSNTEAFF TGCAGTGCTAGAGATTCCAGTAACACTGAAGCTTTCTTT
once TRBJ1-3 TRBV7-8 NA CASSLVVRARSSGNTIYF TGTGCCAGCAGCCTAGTCGTGAGGGCTCGGTCCTCTGGAAACACCATATATTTT
few TRBJ2-5 TRBV14 NA CASSQTSLETQYF TGTGCCAGCAGCCAGACTAGTCTAGAGACCCAGTACTTC
NA TRBJ2-7 TRBV12-3/TRBV12-4 NA CASLGSPDYEQYF TGTGCCAGCTTGGGCAGCCCAGACTACGAGCAGTACTTC
many TRBJ2-5 TRBV29-1 NA CSVTAKETQYF TGCAGCGTTACTGCTAAAGAGACCCAGTACTTC
many TRBJ2-7 TRBV12-3/TRBV12-4 NA CASSLGQGVYEQYF TGTGCCAGCAGTTTAGGGCAGGGAGTCTACGAGCAGTACTTC
many TRBJ2-1 TRBV24-1 TRBD2 CATSDSGLAGGSEFF TGTGCCACCAGTGACTCGGGACTAGCGGGGGGTTCGGAGTTCTTC
many TRBJ1-4 TRBV29-1 TRBD1 CSVGALPGQQTNEKLFF TGCAGCGTTGGAGCCCTTCCGGGACAGCAAACTAATGAAAAACTGTTTTTT